One and the same sample provided the 20 T cell receptor beta chains below, sequenced in a study of shared clonotypes between healthy human individuals. The protocol was immunoSEQ multiplex PCR, while the TCRdb copy is restricted to in-frame clones and leaves out a portion. The sample holds under 750,000 clones, around 77% seen once. The sequencing sample was made of memory CD4+ T cells sorted from blood. As for subset: CD45RA-negative fraction. The receptors come from a woman aged 25 to 39 in good health.

The chain uses TRBV7-2 and TRBJ2-2, with TRBD1 identical over 7 bases. Looked up from germline, CDR1 is SGHTA and CDR2 is FQGNSA. V lost 5 bases and J lost 4; bases outside the gene matches: 1. This CDR3 has 13 residues. The chain's CDR3 is CASSDRVTGELFF. CDR3 sequence (DNA): TGTGCCAGCAGCGACAGGGTCACCGGGGAGCTGTTTTTT. Based on the CDR3 plus reference TRBV7-2 and TRBJ2-2, the full variable domain is GAGVSQSPSNKVTEKGKDVELRCDPISGHTALYWYRQSLGQGLEFLIYFQGNSAPDKSGLPSDRFSAERTGGSVSTLTIQRTQQEDSAVYLCASSDRVTGELFFGEGSRLTVL.

The chain recombines TRBV7-8 with TRBJ2-5; the D gene is possibly TRBD2 (6 bases). The germline gives CDR1 SGHVS, CDR2 FQNEAQ. There are 14 residues in the CDR3. With 5 bases removed from V and 3 bases from J, the gap between germline ends came to 13 bases. The CDR3 region is CASSLGWGEETQYF. As DNA, the CDR3 is TGTGCCAGCAGCCTAGGGTGGGGGGAAGAGACCCAGTACTTC.

This rearrangement joins TRBV6-5 to TRBJ2-7; 10 nucleotides match TRBD1. The germline V gene encodes CDR1 MNHEY and CDR2 SVGAGI. There are 15 residues in the CDR3. V lost 10 bases, J lost 2 bases, and 11 bases stayed unmatched. This chain's CDR3 is CAISDRGLTAYEQYF. The CDR3, as DNA: TGTGCCATCAGCGACAGGGGGCTAACCGCCTACGAGCAGTACTTC.

The chain couples TRBV7-9 to TRBJ2-5, with 7 bases matching TRBD1. Germline CDR1 and CDR2: SEHNR and FQNEAQ (reference sequence). CDR3 size: 18 residues. J was trimmed by 2 bases and V by 5 bases; bases with no gene match: 17. This CDR3 reads CASSRIYYRDRTQETQYF. DNA of the CDR3: TGTGCCAGCAGCCGAATCTACTATCGGGACAGAACTCAAGAGACCCAGTACTTC.

CDR3 coding DNA: TGTGCCAGCAGTGCACGACAGGGGGCGCGGGAAAAACTGTTTTTT. Its translation: CASSARQGAREKLFF. The rearrangement links TRBV27 to TRBJ1-4; 10 bases map to TRBD1. V shed 5 bases, J shed 8 bases, and the junction held 8 bases outside the gene matches. Germline CDR1 MNHEY, CDR2 SMNVEV (reference sequence). The CDR3 contains 15 residues.

V usage is TRBV2 and J usage is TRBJ1-6; D might be TRBD1 (5 bases). This CDR3 has 13 residues. V was pared by 8 bases and J by 10 bases, with 15 bases between. Per germline, CDR1 SNHLY and CDR2 FYNNEI. CDR3 residues: CASLGARGSPLHF. CDR3 in DNA: TGTGCCAGCCTAGGGGCGAGAGGATCACCCCTCCACTTT.

At least ten counts were recorded for this clone. The genes are TRBV25-1 and TRBJ2-5, with 12 nucleotides matching TRBD1. After removal of 7 bases from V and 5 bases from J, the junction contained 8 bases not matched to a gene. This CDR3 comprises 15 residues. Germline values: CDR1 MGHDK, CDR2 SYGVNS. The CDR3 DNA reads as TGTGCCAGCACGGGGGACAGGGGGCGATGGGAGACCCAGTACTTC. It codes for CASTGDRGRWETQYF.

The J gene is TRBJ2-1, the V gene TRBV5-1; 12 nucleotides match TRBD2. Trimming removed 1 base from V and 8 bases from J; junction bases left unmatched: 7. CDR1 and CDR2 from the germline V gene are SGHRS and YFSETQ. This CDR3 has 16 residues. Written as DNA, the CDR3 is TGCGCCAGCAGCTTGTTAGGACTAGCGGGAAATTATGAGCAGTTCTTC. As protein: CASSLLGLAGNYEQFF. Complete variable domain (other parts from reference TRBV5-1 and TRBJ2-1): KAGVTQTPRYLIKTRGQQVTLSCSPISGHRSVSWYQQTPGQGLQFLFEYFSETQRNKGNFPGRFSGRQFSNSRSEMNVSTLELGDSALYLCASSLLGLAGNYEQFFGPGTRLTVL.

The chain recombines TRBV6-6 with TRBJ2-1; D may be TRBD2 (5 bases). Germline V CDR1 and CDR2: MNHNY, SVGAGI (reference sequence). V was clipped by 5 bases and J by 4 bases, with 18 bases between them. CDR3 length: 16 residues. CDR3 sequence: CASSLYGRRPYNEQFF. The CDR3 region has the DNA TGTGCCAGCAGTCTCTATGGACGGAGGCCTTACAATGAGCAGTTCTTC.

The genes are TRBV10-1 and TRBJ2-3, with D uncertain. Germline CDR1 reads WNHNN; CDR2 reads SYGVQD (reference sequence). The CDR3 is 13 amino acids. Trimming took 4 bases from V and 3 from J, leaving 8 bases between them. The CDR3 reads CASSVPETDTQYF. In DNA, the CDR3 is TGCGCCAGCAGTGTGCCAGAGACAGATACGCAGTATTTT.

The genes are TRBV7-2 and TRBJ1-5; D might be TRBD1 (5 bases). The CDR3 spans 16 residues. V lost 0 bases and J 4 bases, leaving 13 bases between the germline ends. CDR1 is SGHTA and CDR2 is FQGNSA in the germline V gene. CDR3 in amino acids: CASSLAFGWGNQPQHF. DNA of the CDR3: TGTGCCAGCAGCTTAGCGTTTGGGTGGGGGAATCAGCCCCAGCATTTT. Complete variable domain (other parts from reference TRBV7-2 and TRBJ1-5): GAGVSQSPSNKVTEKGKDVELRCDPISGHTALYWYRQSLGQGLEFLIYFQGNSAPDKSGLPSDRFSAERTGGSVSTLTIQRTQQEDSAVYLCASSLAFGWGNQPQHFGDGTRLSIL.

The J gene is TRBJ2-1, the V gene TRBV4-2; unclear D gene. The V end lost 1 base, the J end lost 2 bases, and 9 bases lay between the germline ends. The CDR3 runs to 15 residues. Germline CDR1 LGHNA, CDR2 YNFKEQ. The CDR3 sequence: CASSQVNPTYNEQFF. CDR3 nucleotide sequence: TGTGCCAGCAGCCAAGTGAACCCTACCTACAATGAGCAGTTCTTC.

DNA for the CDR3: TGCGCCAGCAGCTTGGCCGGACTGTTTACCTATGGCTACACCTTC. It codes for CASSLAGLFTYGYTF. J is TRBJ1-2 and V is TRBV5-1; D is unresolved. Looked up from germline, CDR1 is SGHRS and CDR2 is YFSETQ. Trimming removed 0 bases from V and 4 bases from J, with 13 bases in between. The CDR3 spans 15 residues. The full variable domain, rest sourced from reference TRBV5-1 and TRBJ1-2, is KAGVTQTPRYLIKTRGQQVTLSCSPISGHRSVSWYQQTPGQGLQFLFEYFSETQRNKGNFPGRFSGRQFSNSRSEMNVSTLELGDSALYLCASSLAGLFTYGYTFGSGTRLTVV.

Only a few counts were recorded for this clone. The V gene is TRBV15, the J gene TRBJ1-3; D is unclear. CDR1 and CDR2 (germline): LNHNV, YYDKDF (reference sequence). V was clipped by 1 base and J by 0 bases, with 7 bases between them. The CDR3 spans 15 residues. The CDR3 region is CATSRAGNSGNTIYF. CDR3 sequence (DNA): TGTGCCACCAGCAGAGCCGGTAACTCTGGAAACACCATATATTTT.

The chain recombines TRBV30 with TRBJ2-2; D possibly corresponds to TRBD2 (6 bases). V shed 6 bases and J shed 6 bases, with 20 bases lying between them. The CDR3 has 15 residues. Germline CDR1 and CDR2: GTSNPN and SVGIG (reference sequence). CDR3 region: CACSTGLARAGELFF. CDR3 coding DNA: TGTGCCTGCTCAACGGGGCTAGCGAGGGCCGGGGAGCTGTTTTTT.

This clone has just a few counts. The chain is built from TRBV5-4 and TRBJ1-2; D ambiguous. Germline V gene lookup returns CDR1 SGHNT and CDR2 YYREEE (reference sequence). CDR3 length: 14 amino acids. Trimming cost V 2 bases and J 8 bases, with 16 bases left between them. The CDR3 sequence: CASSLDVGGRGYTF. The CDR3 region has the DNA TGTGCCAGCAGCTTAGATGTAGGAGGGCGCGGCTACACCTTC.

The chain uses TRBV28 and TRBJ1-4, with 12 bases that match TRBD1. V shed 5 bases and J 6 bases; nucleotides not matched to a gene: 7. The CDR3 extends over 16 amino acids. Germline CDR1 MDHEN, CDR2 SYDVKM. As DNA, the CDR3 is TGTGCCAGCAGTCCACCGGGACAGGGGGCCGATGAAAAACTGTTTTTT. Protein product: CASSPPGQGADEKLFF. Filled out from reference TRBV28 and TRBJ1-4, the complete variable domain reads DVKVTQSSRYLVKRTGEKVFLECVQDMDHENMFWYRQDPGLGLRLIYFSYDVKMKEKGDIPEGYSVSREKKERFSLILESASTNQTSMYLCASSPPGQGADEKLFFGSGTQLSVL.

This clone was detected a few times. CDR3: CASSHRGPTEAFF. CDR3 DNA: TGTGCCAGCAGTCACAGGGGGCCCACTGAAGCTTTCTTT. The genes are TRBV27 and TRBJ1-1; 9 positions match TRBD1. The CDR3 has 13 amino acids. After removal of 5 bases from V and 4 bases from J, the junction contained 2 bases not matched to a gene. Germline assignment: CDR1 MNHEY and CDR2 SMNVEV (reference sequence).

The gene calls are TRBV7-9 and TRBJ2-3; D possibly matches TRBD1 or TRBD2 (5 bases each). The germline V and J ends were trimmed by 7 bases and 4 bases, with 9 bases remaining between them. CDR1 and CDR2 from the germline V gene are SEHNR and FQNEAQ (reference sequence). This CDR3 has 12 amino acids. The CDR3 nucleotides are TGTGCCAGCACCCAGGGACCAGATACGCAGTATTTT. Its translation: CASTQGPDTQYF.

This clone was seen only a few times. Other DNA variants within this sample encode the same CDR3. This sequence joins TRBV5-1 and TRBJ2-5; possible D gene TRBD1, 8 bases. V lost 3 bases to trimming and J lost 5 bases, with 14 bases between them. Germline V lookup: CDR1 SGHRS, CDR2 YFSETQ. This CDR3 spans 14 amino acids. The CDR3 sequence is CASSSTGGGETQYF. The CDR3 coding sequence is TGCGCCAGCAGCTCAACAGGGGGAGGGGAGACCCAGTACTTC. The full variable domain, completed using reference TRBV5-1 and TRBJ2-5, is KAGVTQTPRYLIKTRGQQVTLSCSPISGHRSVSWYQQTPGQGLQFLFEYFSETQRNKGNFPGRFSGRQFSNSRSEMNVSTLELGDSALYLCASSSTGGGETQYFGPGTRLLVL.